Given below is one T cell receptor beta chain in context. Trimming removed 1 base at V and 3 bases at J, with 16 bases between. Germline loops: CDR1 SGHDN, CDR2 FVKESK. The CDR3 length is 17 residues. This entry is derived from a study of blood T cell repertoires in COVID-19. Study in general: Sites across the United States, Italy and Spain contributed samples from acute and convalescent COVID-19. From T cells, B-cell-depleted T cells, or PBMCs came the material, which was cDNA or gDNA.

In the source study's methods: By means of reference gene primer amplification, nucleated cell counts were estimated. TCRdb's copy holds only in-frame clones and misses some; the assay was immunoSEQ multiplex PCR. The V and J calls and clone size come from that table; D and trimming were worked out from the DNA. Of about 340,000 clones listed, about 90% are singletons. The sample taken for sequencing was peripheral blood. The source of this sequence is a young woman who had recovered from COVID-19. The chain uses TRBV14 and TRBJ2-1; D is ambiguous. The CDR3 loop reads CASSQGPSRVYYNEQFF. The CDR3 bases are TGTGCCAGCAGCCAAGGACCGTCCCGGGTATACTACAATGAGCAGTTCTTC.